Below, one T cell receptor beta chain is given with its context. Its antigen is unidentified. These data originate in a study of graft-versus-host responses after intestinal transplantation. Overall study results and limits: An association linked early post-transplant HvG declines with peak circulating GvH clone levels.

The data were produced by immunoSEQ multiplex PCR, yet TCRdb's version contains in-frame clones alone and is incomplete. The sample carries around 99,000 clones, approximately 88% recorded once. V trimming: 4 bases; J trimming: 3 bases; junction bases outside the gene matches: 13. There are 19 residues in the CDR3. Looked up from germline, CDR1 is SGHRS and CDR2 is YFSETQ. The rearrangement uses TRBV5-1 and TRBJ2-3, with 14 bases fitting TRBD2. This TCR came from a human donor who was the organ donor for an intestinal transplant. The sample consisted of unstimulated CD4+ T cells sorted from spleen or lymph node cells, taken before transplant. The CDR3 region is CASSKTGTSGGRVTDTQYF. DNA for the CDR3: TGCGCCAGCAGCAAAACCGGGACTAGCGGGGGAAGGGTAACAGATACGCAGTATTTT.